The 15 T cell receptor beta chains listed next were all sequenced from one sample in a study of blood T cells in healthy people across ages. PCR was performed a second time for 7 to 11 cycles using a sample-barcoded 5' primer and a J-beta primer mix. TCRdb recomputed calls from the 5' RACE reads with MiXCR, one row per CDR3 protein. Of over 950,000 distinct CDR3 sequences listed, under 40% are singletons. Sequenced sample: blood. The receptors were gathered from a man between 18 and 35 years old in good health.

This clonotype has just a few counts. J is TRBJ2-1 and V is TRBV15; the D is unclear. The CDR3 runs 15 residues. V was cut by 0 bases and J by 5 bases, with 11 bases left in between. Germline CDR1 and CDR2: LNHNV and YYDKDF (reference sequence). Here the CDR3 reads CATSRDRVSNNEQFF. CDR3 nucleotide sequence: TGTGCCACCAGCAGAGATAGGGTTTCGAACAATGAGCAGTTCTTC.

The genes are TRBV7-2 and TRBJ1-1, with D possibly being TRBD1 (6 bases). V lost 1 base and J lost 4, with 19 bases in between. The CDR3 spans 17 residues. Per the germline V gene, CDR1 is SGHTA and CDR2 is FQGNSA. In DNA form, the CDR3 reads TGTGCCAGCAGCTTAGTTGTAAGTCGAGGGGGACGCACTGAAGCTTTCTTT. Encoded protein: CASSLVVSRGGRTEAFF.

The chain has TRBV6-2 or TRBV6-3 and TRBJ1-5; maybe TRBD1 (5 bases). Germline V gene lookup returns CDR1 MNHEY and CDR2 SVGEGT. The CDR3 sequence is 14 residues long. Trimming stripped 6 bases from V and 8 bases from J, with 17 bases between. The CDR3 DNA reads TGTGCCAGCAGCCCACCGGGACCTTTGGAGCCCCAGCATTTT. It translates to CASSPPGPLEPQHF.

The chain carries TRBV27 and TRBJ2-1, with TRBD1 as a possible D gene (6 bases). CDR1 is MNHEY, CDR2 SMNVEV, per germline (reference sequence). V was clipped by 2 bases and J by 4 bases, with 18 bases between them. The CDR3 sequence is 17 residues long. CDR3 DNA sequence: TGTGCCAGCAGTTTACGGTTCCGGGACAAGAGTTACAATGAGCAGTTCTTC. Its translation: CASSLRFRDKSYNEQFF.

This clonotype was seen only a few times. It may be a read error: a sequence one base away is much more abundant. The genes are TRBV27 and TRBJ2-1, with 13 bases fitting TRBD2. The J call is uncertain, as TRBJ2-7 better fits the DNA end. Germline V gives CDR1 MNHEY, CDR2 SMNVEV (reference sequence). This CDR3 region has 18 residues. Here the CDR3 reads CASSQKGLAGQRYNEQYF. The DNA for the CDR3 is TGTGCCAGCAGTCAAAAGGGACTAGCGGGGCAAAGGTACAATGAGCAGTACTTC.

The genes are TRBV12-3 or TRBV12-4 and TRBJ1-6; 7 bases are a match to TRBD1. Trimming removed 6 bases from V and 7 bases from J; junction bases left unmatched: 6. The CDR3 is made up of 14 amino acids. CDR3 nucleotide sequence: TGTGCCAGCAGCCCGACAGGGAGGAATTCACCCCTCCACTTT. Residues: CASSPTGRNSPLHF.

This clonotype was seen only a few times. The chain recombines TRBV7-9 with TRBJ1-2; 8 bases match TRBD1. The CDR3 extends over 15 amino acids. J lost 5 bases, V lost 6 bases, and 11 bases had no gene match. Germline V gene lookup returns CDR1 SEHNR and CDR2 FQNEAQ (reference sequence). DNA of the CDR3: TGTGCCAGCAGTTATTATACCGGACAGGGTTATGGCTACACCTTC. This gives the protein CASSYYTGQGYGYTF.

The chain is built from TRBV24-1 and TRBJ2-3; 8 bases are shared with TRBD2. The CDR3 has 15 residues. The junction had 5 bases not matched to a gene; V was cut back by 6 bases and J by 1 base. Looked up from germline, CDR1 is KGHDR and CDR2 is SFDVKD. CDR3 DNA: TGTGCCACCAGTCGGGGTAGCGGGGGCACAGATACGCAGTATTTT. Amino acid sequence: CATSRGSGGTDTQYF.

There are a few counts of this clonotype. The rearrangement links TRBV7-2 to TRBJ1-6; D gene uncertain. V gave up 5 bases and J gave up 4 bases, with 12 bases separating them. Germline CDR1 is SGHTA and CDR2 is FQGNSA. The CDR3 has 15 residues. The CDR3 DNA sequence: TGTGCCAGCAGCCCTGGGAACACGTATAATTCACCCCTCCACTTT. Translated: CASSPGNTYNSPLHF.

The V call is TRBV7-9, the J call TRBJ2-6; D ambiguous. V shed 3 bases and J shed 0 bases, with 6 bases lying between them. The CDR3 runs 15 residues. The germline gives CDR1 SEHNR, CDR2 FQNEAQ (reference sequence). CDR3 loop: CASSFYHSGANVLTF. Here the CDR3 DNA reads TGTGCCAGCAGCTTTTACCACTCTGGGGCCAACGTCCTGACTTTC.

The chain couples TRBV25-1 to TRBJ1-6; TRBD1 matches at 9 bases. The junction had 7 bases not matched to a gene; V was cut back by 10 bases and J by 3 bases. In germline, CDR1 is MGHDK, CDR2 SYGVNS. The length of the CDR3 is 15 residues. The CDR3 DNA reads TGTGCCACCGCCGGGACAGGGAACTATAATTCACCCCTCCACTTT. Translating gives CATAGTGNYNSPLHF.

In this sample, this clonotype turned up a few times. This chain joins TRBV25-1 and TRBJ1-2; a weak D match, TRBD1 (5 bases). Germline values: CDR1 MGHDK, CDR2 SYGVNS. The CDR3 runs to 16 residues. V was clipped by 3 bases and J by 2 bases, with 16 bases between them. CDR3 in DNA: TGTGCCAGCAGTGACGCCCTTGGTAGGGGCAACTATGGCTACACCTTC. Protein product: CASSDALGRGNYGYTF.

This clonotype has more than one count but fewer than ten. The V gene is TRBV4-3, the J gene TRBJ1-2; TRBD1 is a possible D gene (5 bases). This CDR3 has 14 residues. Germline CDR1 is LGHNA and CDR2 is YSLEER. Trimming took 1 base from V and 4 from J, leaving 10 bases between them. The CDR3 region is CASSQGGGTYGYTF. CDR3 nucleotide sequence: TGCGCCAGCAGCCAAGGTGGGGGGACCTATGGCTACACCTTC.

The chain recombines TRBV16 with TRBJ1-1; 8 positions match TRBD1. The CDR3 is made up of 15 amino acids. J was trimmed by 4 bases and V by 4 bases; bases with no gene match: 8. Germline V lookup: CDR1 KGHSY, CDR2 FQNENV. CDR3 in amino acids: CASSRFQGAGTEAFF. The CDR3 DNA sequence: TGTGCCAGCAGCCGATTCCAGGGGGCCGGCACTGAAGCTTTCTTT. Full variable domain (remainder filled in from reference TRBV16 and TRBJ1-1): GEEVAQTPKHLVRGEGQKAKLYCAPIKGHSYVFWYQQVLKNEFKFLISFQNENVFDETGMPKERFSAKCLPNSPCSLEIQATKLEDSAVYFCASSRFQGAGTEAFFGQGTRLTVV.

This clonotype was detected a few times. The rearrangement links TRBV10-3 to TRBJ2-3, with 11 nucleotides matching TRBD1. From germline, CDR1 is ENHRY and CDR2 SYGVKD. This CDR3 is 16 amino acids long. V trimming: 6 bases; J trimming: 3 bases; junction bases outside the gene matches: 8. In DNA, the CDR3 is TGTGCCATCAGCAGCGGGACAGGGGGAAAAACAGATACGCAGTATTTT. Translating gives CAISSGTGGKTDTQYF.